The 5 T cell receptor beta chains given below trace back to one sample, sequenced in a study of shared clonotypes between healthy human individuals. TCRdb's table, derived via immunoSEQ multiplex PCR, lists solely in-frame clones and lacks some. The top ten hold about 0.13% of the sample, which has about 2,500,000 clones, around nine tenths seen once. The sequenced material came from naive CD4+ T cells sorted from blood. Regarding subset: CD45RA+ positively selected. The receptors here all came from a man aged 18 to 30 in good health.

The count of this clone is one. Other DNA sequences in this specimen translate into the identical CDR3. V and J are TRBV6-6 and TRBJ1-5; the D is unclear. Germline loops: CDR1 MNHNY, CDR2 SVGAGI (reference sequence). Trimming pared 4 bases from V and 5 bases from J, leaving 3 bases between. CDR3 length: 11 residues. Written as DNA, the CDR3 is TGTGCCAGCAGTTCCGATCAGCCCCAGCATTTT. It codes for CASSSDQPQHF.

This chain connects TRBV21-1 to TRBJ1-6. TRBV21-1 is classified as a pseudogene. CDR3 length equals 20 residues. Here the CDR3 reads CASSTPFPRQRSSYNSPLHF. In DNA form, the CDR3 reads TGTGCCAGCAGCACTCCCTTCCCTCGGCAGAGGAGCTCCTATAATTCACCCCTCCACTTT.

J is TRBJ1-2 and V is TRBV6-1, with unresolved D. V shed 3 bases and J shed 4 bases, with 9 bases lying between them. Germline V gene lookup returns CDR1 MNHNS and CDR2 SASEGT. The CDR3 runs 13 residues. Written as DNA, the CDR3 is TGTGCCAGCAGTGAGGAGACCCTCTATGGCTACACCTTC. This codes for CASSEETLYGYTF.

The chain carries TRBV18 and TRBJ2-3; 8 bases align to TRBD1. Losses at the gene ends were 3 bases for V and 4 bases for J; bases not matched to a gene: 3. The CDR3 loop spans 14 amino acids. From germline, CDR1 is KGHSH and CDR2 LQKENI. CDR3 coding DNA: TGTGCCAGCTCACCGGGACAGGCCCCAGATACGCAGTATTTT. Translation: CASSPGQAPDTQYF.

This chain's CDR3 is CASIHGNSGGADETQYF. The CDR3 DNA sequence: TGTGCCAGCATCCATGGGAATAGCGGGGGGGCAGATGAGACCCAGTACTTC. The gene calls are TRBV21-1 and TRBJ2-5; TRBD2 is taken as the D call from the table, unchecked against the DNA. TRBV21-1 is a recognized pseudogene. The length of the CDR3 is 17 residues.